This T cell receptor (beta chain) emerged from a study of T cells in Graves' hyperthyroidism and ophthalmopathy (dated by TCRdb to between 2018 and 2021). Regarding the research as a whole: Peripheral blood was sampled at the time of initial diagnosis, prior to any treatment. The paper reports TCR Vbeta CDR3 sequencing of some 140 peripheral blood samples: around 41 ophthalmopathy, under 80 hyperthyroidism and around 17 progressor patients. For training and testing, the roughly 93 patients in the discovery cohort were randomly divided in a 7:3 ratio. TCR V-J signatures able to tell the groups apart were searched for in a discovery cohort of 95 to 100 patients, of whom over 40 had Graves' ophthalmopathy and more than 55 had stable Graves' hyperthyroidism. Prospective prediction of ophthalmopathy was tested in an independent validation cohort of fewer than 20 hyperthyroidism patients and 17 patients who later progressed to ophthalmopathy. Thyroid tissue and blood T-cell repertoires from six Graves' hyperthyroidism patients were also compared in the study. After sampling, hyperthyroidism patients received methimazole starting at 30 mg daily, and ophthalmopathy patients received high-dose intravenous methylprednisolone. What the work shows at the level of the full study, not this receptor alone: Most expanded thyroid clonotypes (frequency above 0.001) were also detected in blood, suggesting blood repertoires may reflect thyroid immune responses. Sample size was not statistically predetermined, and investigators were not blinded to group allocation. A 13 V-J signature model separated ophthalmopathy from stable hyperthyroidism, with approximately 86% sensitivity and roughly 82% specificity in cross-validation and 80%/75% in testing. In validation, progression to ophthalmopathy was predicted by the model with 65% to 71% sensitivity and 72% to 85% specificity, a median of about 6.8 months before onset.

Remarks on this clonotype: This receptor's antigen is unknown. No much larger clonotype is one base removed from it; base qualities were not supplied.

The germline V gene (reference sequence) provides CDR1 MNHEY and CDR2 SMNVEV. The cysteine opens and the phenylalanine closes a CDR3 of 14 amino acids. CDR3 DNA is the only sequence kept; it has 42 bases, read in frame from the first base. Compared with germline, V lacks 8 bases and J lacks 1 base; bases without a gene match: 6. Graves' hyperthyroidism was defined as stable when no progression to ophthalmopathy occurred over 18 months of follow-up. Hyperthyroidism patients were aged 18 to 65 years and newly diagnosed, with disease duration of less than 2 months. Any patient with an uncontrolled infection, another autoimmune disease, pregnancy or lactation was excluded. Diagnoses were based on clinical symptoms, serum thyroxine and TRAb, thyroid ultrasound and orbital computed tomography. PBMCs were isolated from about 9.2 ml of fresh peripheral blood by Ficoll-Paque density gradient centrifugation. Total RNA was extracted with Trizol reagent, and quality was checked on an Agilent 2100 Bioanalyzer.

The TCR beta CDR3 regions were amplified from the RNA transcripts. A first-round RT-PCR of the TCR CDR3 used the HTBI primer set with the Qiagen OneStep RT-PCR kit. The libraries were constructed in a second round of multiplex PCR and then size-selected and purified. Paired-end sequencing of the libraries was performed with 100 bp reads on an Illumina HiSeq2000. Concerning the study's data processing: SOAPnuke was used to process the raw data, with reads discarded if the reads contained adapters or uncalled bases, had a mean Phred below 15, or lacked an exact constant-primer or identifier match. High-quality paired reads were merged with COPE v1.2.5, and unique nucleotide sequences were defined as clonotypes. Clonotypes were aligned to IMGT TRBV, TRBD and TRBJ reference segments using MiTCR v1.1. Analysis was restricted to V-J combinations with a frequency above 0.0001, which covered 99% to 99.2% of repertoires. A TCS score was defined as the ratio of F50 (clonal expansion) to E x V (chaos), with BLOSUM62-based TCRdist applied between CDR3 peptides within each V-J. Welch's t-statistics and random forest reduced 514 V-J features to about 12, which were used in a naive Bayes classifier (R e1071). TCRdb passed the public sequencing reads through fastp at Q25 and MiXCR, retaining productive beta sequences. CDR3 protein duplicates are merged, each entry listing the most common genes and DNA. TCRdb, not the authors, supplied the V and J calls. The sample yields approximately 420,000 distinct CDR3 sequences; about 16% were counted once. Jointly, the top ten make up around a third of the sample.

Sequencing was carried out using blood. This chain joins TRBV27 to TRBJ1-1, with 8 central nucleotides matching TRBD1. The receptor was derived from a woman in her twenties or thirties with Graves' hyperthyroidism. CDR3 region: CASGPDRANTEAFF. In nucleotide form, the sequence is TGTGCCAGCGGGCCGGACAGGGCGAACACTGAAGCTTTCTTT.